The TCR beta chain under discussion was sequenced for a study of T cell changes during pregnancy in multiple sclerosis. Sequenced by immunoSEQ multiplex PCR; TCRdb stores in-frame clones only, minus some. The sample shows 75,000 to 95,000 clones, less than 95% of them seen only once. The source of this sequence is a female donor with multiple sclerosis, enrolled in a pregnancy study. The sample here was peripheral blood, taken before pregnancy.

CDR3 sequence: CASSYSGRGTEAFF. The CDR3 coding sequence is TGTGCCAGCAGTTACTCGGGAAGGGGCACTGAAGCTTTCTTT. This rearrangement joins TRBV6-5 to TRBJ1-1; the D gene is possibly TRBD1 (5 bases). The V and J ends lost 0 bases and 4 bases respectively, with 9 bases between them. The germline V gene has CDR1 MNHEY and CDR2 SVGAGI. This CDR3 contains 14 residues.